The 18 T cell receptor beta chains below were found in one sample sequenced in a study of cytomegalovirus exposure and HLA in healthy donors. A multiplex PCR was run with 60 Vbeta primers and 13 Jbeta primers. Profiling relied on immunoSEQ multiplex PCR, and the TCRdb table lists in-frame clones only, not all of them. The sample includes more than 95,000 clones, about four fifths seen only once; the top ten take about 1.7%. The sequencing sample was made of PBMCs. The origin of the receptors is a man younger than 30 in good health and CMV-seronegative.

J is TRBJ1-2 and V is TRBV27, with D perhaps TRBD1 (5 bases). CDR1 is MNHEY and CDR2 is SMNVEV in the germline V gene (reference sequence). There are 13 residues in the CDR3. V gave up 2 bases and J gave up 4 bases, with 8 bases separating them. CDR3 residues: CASSLQGGYGYTF. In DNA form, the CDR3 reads TGTGCCAGCAGTTTACAGGGCGGCTATGGCTACACCTTC.

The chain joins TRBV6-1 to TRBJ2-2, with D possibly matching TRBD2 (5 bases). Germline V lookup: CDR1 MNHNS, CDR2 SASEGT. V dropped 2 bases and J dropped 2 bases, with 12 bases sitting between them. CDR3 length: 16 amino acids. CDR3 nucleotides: TGTGCCAGCAGTGAACGAGGGCCGACCAACACCGGGGAGCTGTTTTTT. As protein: CASSERGPTNTGELFF.

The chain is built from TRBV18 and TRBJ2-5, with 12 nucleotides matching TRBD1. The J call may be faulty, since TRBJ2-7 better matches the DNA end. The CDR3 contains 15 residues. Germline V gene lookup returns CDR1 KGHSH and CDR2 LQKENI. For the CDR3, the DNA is TGTGCCAGCTCATCGGGACAGGGGGCTGGCTACGAGCAGTACTTC. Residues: CASSSGQGAGYEQYF.

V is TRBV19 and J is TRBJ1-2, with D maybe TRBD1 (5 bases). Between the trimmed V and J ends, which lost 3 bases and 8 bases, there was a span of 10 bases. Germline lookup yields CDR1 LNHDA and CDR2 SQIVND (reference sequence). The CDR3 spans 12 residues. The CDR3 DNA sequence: TGTGCCAGTAGTATGGGGCGCGAGGGCTACACCTTC. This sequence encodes CASSMGREGYTF.

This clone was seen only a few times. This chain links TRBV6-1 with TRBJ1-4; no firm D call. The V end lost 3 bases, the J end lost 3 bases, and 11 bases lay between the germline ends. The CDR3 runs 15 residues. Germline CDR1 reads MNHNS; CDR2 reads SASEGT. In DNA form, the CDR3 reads TGTGCCAGCAGTGATTTCGGGGATGCTAATGAAAAACTGTTTTTT. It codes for CASSDFGDANEKLFF.

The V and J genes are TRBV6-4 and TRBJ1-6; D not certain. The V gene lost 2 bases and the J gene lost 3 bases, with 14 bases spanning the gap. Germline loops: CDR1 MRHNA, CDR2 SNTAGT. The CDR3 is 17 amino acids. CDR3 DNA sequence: TGTGCCAGCAGTGACCCAAGCGCTCCAGTCTATAATTCACCCCTCCACTTT. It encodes CASSDPSAPVYNSPLHF.

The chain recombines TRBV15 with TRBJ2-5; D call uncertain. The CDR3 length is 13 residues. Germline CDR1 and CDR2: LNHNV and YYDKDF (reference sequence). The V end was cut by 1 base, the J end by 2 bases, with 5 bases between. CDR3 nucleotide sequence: TGTGCCACCAGCAGAGCCAGACAAGAGACCCAGTACTTC. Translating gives CATSRARQETQYF.

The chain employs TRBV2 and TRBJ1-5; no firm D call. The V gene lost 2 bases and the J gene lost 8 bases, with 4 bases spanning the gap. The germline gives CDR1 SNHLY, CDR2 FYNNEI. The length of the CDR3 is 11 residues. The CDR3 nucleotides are TGTGCCAGCAGTGAAAGCAAGCCCCAGCATTTT. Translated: CASSESKPQHF.

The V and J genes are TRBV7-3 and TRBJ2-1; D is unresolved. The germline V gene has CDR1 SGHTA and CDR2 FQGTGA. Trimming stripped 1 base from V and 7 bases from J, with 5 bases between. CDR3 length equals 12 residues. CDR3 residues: CASSLIGNEQFF. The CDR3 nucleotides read TGTGCCAGCAGCTTAATCGGTAATGAGCAGTTCTTC. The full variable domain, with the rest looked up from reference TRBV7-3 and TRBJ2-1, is GAGVSQTPSNKVTEKGKYVELRCDPISGHTALYWYRQSLGQGPEFLIYFQGTGAADDSGLPNDRFFAVRPEGSVSTLKIQRTERGDSAVYLCASSLIGNEQFFGPGTRLTVL.

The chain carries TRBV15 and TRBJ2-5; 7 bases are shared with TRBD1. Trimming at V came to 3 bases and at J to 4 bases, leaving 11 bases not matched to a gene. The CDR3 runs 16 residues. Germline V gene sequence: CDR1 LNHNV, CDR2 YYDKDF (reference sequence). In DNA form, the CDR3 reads TGTGCCACCAGCAGCCAACAGGGGCCGGGAATAGAGACCCAGTACTTC. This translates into CATSSQQGPGIETQYF.

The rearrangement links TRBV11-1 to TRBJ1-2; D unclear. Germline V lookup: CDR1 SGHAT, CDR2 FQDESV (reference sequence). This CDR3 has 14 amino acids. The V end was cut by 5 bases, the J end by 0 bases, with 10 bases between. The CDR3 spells CASSPDGTNYGYTF. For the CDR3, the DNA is TGTGCCAGCAGCCCCGACGGGACTAACTATGGCTACACCTTC.

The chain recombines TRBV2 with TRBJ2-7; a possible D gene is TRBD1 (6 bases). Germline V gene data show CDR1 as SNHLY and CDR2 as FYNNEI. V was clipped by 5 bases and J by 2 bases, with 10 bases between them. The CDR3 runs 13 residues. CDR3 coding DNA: TGTGCCAGCAGTAACAGGGTTCCCTACGAGCAGTACTTC. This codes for CASSNRVPYEQYF.

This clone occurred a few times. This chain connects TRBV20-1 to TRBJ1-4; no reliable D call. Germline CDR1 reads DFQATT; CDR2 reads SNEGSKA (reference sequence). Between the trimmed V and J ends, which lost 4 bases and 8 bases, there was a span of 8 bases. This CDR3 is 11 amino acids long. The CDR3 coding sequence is TGCAGTGCTAAGTCCGGGGAAAAACTGTTTTTT. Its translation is CSAKSGEKLFF.

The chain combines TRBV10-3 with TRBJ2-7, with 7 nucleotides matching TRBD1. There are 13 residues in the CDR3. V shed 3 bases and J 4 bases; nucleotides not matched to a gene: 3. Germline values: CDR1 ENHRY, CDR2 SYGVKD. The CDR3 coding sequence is TGTGCCATCAGTGATCAGGGGGTGTACGAGCAGTACTTC. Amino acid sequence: CAISDQGVYEQYF.

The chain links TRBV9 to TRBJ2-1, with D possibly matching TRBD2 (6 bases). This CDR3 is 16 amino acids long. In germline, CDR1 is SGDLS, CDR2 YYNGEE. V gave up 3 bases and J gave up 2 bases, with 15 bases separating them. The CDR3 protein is CASSAAGGWAYNEQFF. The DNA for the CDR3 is TGTGCCAGCAGCGCCGCCGGGGGTTGGGCCTACAATGAGCAGTTCTTC.

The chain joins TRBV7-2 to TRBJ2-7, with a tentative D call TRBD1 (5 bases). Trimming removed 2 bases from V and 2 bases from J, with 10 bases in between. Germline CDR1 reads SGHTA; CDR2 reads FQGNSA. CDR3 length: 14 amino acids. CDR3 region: CASSLSGPTYEQYF. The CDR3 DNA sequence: TGTGCCAGCAGCTTATCAGGGCCAACCTACGAGCAGTACTTC.

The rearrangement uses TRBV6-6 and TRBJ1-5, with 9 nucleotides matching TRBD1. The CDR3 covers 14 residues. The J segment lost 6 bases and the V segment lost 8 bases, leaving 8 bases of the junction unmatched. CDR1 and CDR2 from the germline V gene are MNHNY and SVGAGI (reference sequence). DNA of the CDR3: TGTGCCAGCCTAGGGGACAGGGAATTTCAGCCCCAGCATTTT. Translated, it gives CASLGDREFQPQHF.

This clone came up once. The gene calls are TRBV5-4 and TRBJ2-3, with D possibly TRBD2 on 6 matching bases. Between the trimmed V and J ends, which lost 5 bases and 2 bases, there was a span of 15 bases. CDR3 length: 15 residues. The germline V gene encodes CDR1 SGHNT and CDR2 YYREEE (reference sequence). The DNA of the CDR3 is TGTGCCAGCAGTCGGGACTCCGTCTACACAGATACGCAGTATTTT. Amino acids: CASSRDSVYTDTQYF.